The next 6 T cell receptor beta chains were all read from a single sample in a study of a mutant IDH1 vaccine in newly diagnosed glioma (dated by TCRdb to the early 2020s). This sample's time point label indicates: week 11, during vaccination. Each vaccine dose was 300 ug of a 20-mer mutant IDH1 peptide in Montanide, given subcutaneously with topical imiquimod. The library relied on the immunoSEQ multiplex PCR assay. In its TCRdb copy, this immuneACCESS table keeps in-frame sequences only and misses some clones. Where compared with another copy, unresolved V genes explain less than half of these, and the others have no known cause. In all, the sample holds 120,000 or so clones, and 80% of those were seen once. The leading ten clones occupy approximately 5% of the sample. No antigen is known for these receptors. This sample comprised PBMCs, obtained from a glioma patient whose treatment included an IDH1 peptide vaccine. Every receptor here comes from a middle-aged man with glioma.

V is TRBV10-3 and J is TRBJ2-5, with 9 positions matching TRBD2. V lost 2 bases and J lost 9; bases outside the gene matches: 10. The CDR3 consists of 15 residues. CDR1 ENHRY and CDR2 SYGVKD come from the germline V gene. CDR3 coding DNA: TGTGCCATCAGTGAGGGGGGTAGCGGGAGAGAAGCCCAGTACTTC. Residues: CAISEGGSGREAQYF.

The chain employs TRBV14 and TRBJ2-3; D is perhaps TRBD1 (5 bases). The CDR3 runs 15 residues. The V end was cut by 4 bases, the J end by 2 bases, with 13 bases between. The germline V gene has CDR1 SGHDN and CDR2 FVKESK. DNA for the CDR3: TGTGCCAGCAGCCGAGACAGTTCGTTCACAGATACGCAGTATTTT. Its translation is CASSRDSSFTDTQYF.

This rearrangement joins TRBV19 to TRBJ1-2, with D perhaps matching TRBD1 (6 bases). This CDR3 spans 15 amino acids. Germline assignment: CDR1 LNHDA and CDR2 SQIVND (reference sequence). Trimming cost V 4 bases and J 2 bases, with 14 bases left between them. The CDR3 reads CASSNPGQGNYGYTF. Here the CDR3 DNA reads TGTGCCAGTAGTAACCCCGGGCAGGGGAACTATGGCTACACCTTC.

V usage is TRBV23-1 and J usage is TRBJ2-3; TRBD1 aligns across 12 bases. TRBV23-1 is known as an ORF, though its function is uncertain. The V gene end was trimmed by 6 bases and the J gene end by 3 bases; junction bases not matched to a gene: 10. This CDR3 spans 17 amino acids. CDR3 DNA sequence: TGCGCCAGCAGGGGACAGGGGGCCCTGTTTCGGACAGATACGCAGTATTTT. Its translation is CASRGQGALFRTDTQYF.

V gene TRBV5-6 combines with J gene TRBJ2-3, with 12 bases identical to TRBD2. The germline V gene has CDR1 SGHDT and CDR2 YYEEEE. J gave up 5 bases and V 3 bases, and 7 bases lay outside the gene matches. This CDR3 is built from 16 residues. This CDR3 reads CASSSGKLAGGDTQYF. The CDR3 DNA follows: TGTGCCAGCAGCTCCGGTAAACTAGCGGGGGGAGATACGCAGTATTTT.

The rearrangement links TRBV9 to TRBJ2-1; D is ambiguous. Germline assignment: CDR1 SGDLS and CDR2 YYNGEE. Between the trimmed V and J ends, which lost 0 bases and 8 bases, there was a span of 6 bases. The CDR3 spans 12 residues. CDR3 residues: CASSVGMYEQFF. CDR3 DNA: TGTGCCAGCAGCGTAGGAATGTATGAGCAGTTCTTC.